This is a list of T cell receptor beta chains from one sample in a study of T-cell memory formation after mild COVID-19. TCRdb recomputed calls from the 5' RACE reads with MiXCR, one row per CDR3 protein. Among around 310,000 distinct CDR3 sequences, around a fifth were seen once, and the ten largest hold around 20%. The specimen sequenced was PBMCs or a T cell subset sorted from them (not recorded which). The receptors shown here come from a young man who had mild COVID-19 (a few samples of this study predate the infection). Cell type and time point are not known. CDR3s include the opening cysteine and the closing phenylalanine or tryptophan.

j_call,v_call,cdr3_aa
TRBJ2-7,TRBV5-1,CASSLEGQGREQYF
TRBJ1-4,TRBV6-5,CASSYSGRTGGFWGKLFF
TRBJ2-1,TRBV6-2/TRBV6-3,CASSSQPQVAGGLNEQFF
TRBJ1-6,TRBV3-1,CASSQNRGNSPLHF
TRBJ1-2,TRBV18,CASSPRQGDYGYTF
TRBJ1-2,TRBV12-3/TRBV12-4,CASSPLNLGYTF
TRBJ2-3,TRBV5-1,CASRKAGPPDTQYF
TRBJ2-3,TRBV27,CASSLAGFPDTQYF
TRBJ1-1,TRBV7-2,CASSLGDRGWNEAFF
TRBJ1-4,TRBV5-1,CASSPRGQGEKLFF
TRBJ2-1,TRBV12-3/TRBV12-4,CASSPGTINEQFF
TRBJ2-1,TRBV11-2,CASSSTSGEPTNEQFF
TRBJ1-1,TRBV12-3/TRBV12-4,CASSLVPGQHEAFF
TRBJ2-2,TRBV4-1,CASSHRVSNTGELFF
TRBJ2-7,TRBV29-1,CSVEYRDRGTYEQYF
TRBJ2-5,TRBV7-3,CASSPSGDQETQYF
TRBJ2-1,TRBV7-3,CASSPGGAKYNEQFF
TRBJ2-7,TRBV4-1,CASSRQAVSYEQYF
TRBJ2-1,TRBV18,CASSRGTGIYNEQFF
TRBJ1-2,TRBV7-9,CASSQSGAYTF
TRBJ2-3,TRBV6-2/TRBV6-3,CASTPRVTSTDTQYF
TRBJ2-1,TRBV20-1,CSAIPQGAYNEQFF
TRBJ2-7,TRBV29-1,CSVVGTGYEQYF
TRBJ2-3,TRBV2,CASEGGVGLGTDTQYF
TRBJ1-1,TRBV19,CLGKRDRGSGTEAFF
TRBJ2-7,TRBV7-9,CASSPDTSYEQYF
TRBJ2-1,TRBV4-3,CASSPRDFSEQFF
TRBJ2-1,TRBV12-3/TRBV12-4,CASTGSGGGYNEQFF
TRBJ2-2,TRBV7-9,CASSYQVDSGELFF